This TCR beta chain was profiled in a study of control samples from healthy donors and cancer patients. Method: immunoSEQ multiplex PCR; TCRdb's copy keeps in-frame clones and lacks some. The sample comprises about 120,000 clones, roughly 90% of which are singletons, and around 4% rests with the top ten. V lost 3 bases to trimming and J lost 5 bases; unmatched junction nucleotides: 18. The CDR3 spans 19 residues. Germline lookup yields CDR1 LGHDT and CDR2 YNNKEL (reference sequence). This clone was detected only once. The source material was PBMCs. The chain has TRBV3-1 (or the pseudogene TRBV3-2) and TRBJ2-5, with TRBD2 matching over 10 bases. This receptor was obtained from a woman aged 60-75 years with lung cancer. CDR3 sequence: CASSQPTSGIHLNAETQYF. As DNA, the CDR3 is TGTGCCAGCAGCCAGCCCACTAGCGGGATCCACCTAAACGCGGAGACCCAGTACTTC.